This T cell receptor beta chain was captured in a study of OX40 agonist ivuxolimab in advanced cancers. Study information: Patients with prior anti-PD-1, anti-PD-L1 or anti-CTLA-4 therapy were eligible; 35% to 50% had some.

This clone was picked up one time. What it recognizes is unknown. This CDR3 has 15 amino acids. V shed 4 bases and J shed 3 bases, with 16 bases lying between them. Per the germline V gene, CDR1 is SGHTS and CDR2 is YDEGEE. Notes on the study in general: Among the lowest peripheral clonal expansion occurred in 0.1-3.0 mg/kg partial responders. Researchers did not determine the expanded peripheral T cells' antigen specificity.

Using immunoSEQ multiplex PCR, the repertoire was profiled, and TCRdb retains in-frame clones only, with some absent. The repertoire holds 70,000 to 95,000 clones, with 87% as singletons. The gene calls are TRBV5-8 and TRBJ1-1, with D uncertain. This specimen consisted of CD4+ or CD8+ T cells sorted from blood, obtained in a trial of the OX40 agonist ivuxolimab. The receptor comes from an adult with an advanced solid tumor such as melanoma, head and neck, liver or kidney cancer. The CDR3 loop is CASSRGGVRDTEAFF. The CDR3 nucleotides read TGTGCCAGCAGCCGGGGTGGGGTTAGAGACACTGAAGCTTTCTTT.